The 8 T cell receptor beta chains given below trace back to one sample, sequenced in a study of blood T cell repertoires in COVID-19. Assay: immunoSEQ multiplex PCR; the TCRdb copy retains only in-frame clones and omits some. This sample has over 200,000 clones; roughly 90% occur once, and the top ten carry around 2.9%. The material sequenced was peripheral blood. The origin of the receptors is a woman aged 55-75 years with acute or convalescent COVID-19.

The chain has TRBV19 and TRBJ2-3; unclear D gene. The germline CDR1 and CDR2 sequences are LNHDA and SQIVND (reference sequence). Trimming shortened V by 5 bases and J by 2 bases, and 14 bases separated the two germline ends. The CDR3 runs to 15 residues. As DNA, the CDR3 is TGTGCCAGTAGTGTCAACCCGGGTCCCACAGATACGCAGTATTTT. It translates to CASSVNPGPTDTQYF.

The J gene is TRBJ2-7, the V gene TRBV7-2; 8 positions match TRBD2. The junction had 11 bases not matched to a gene; V was cut back by 1 base and J by 12 bases. The CDR3 is made up of 14 amino acids. CDR1 is SGHTA and CDR2 is FQGNSA in the germline V gene. CDR3 sequence reads: CASSLVQGGGSRYF. In DNA, the CDR3 is TGTGCCAGCAGCTTAGTTCAGGGCGGGGGGTCGAGGTACTTC. The full variable domain, in which reference TRBV7-2 and TRBJ2-7 provide the parts outside the CDR3, is GAGVSQSPSNKVTEKGKDVELRCDPISGHTALYWYRQSLGQGLEFLIYFQGNSAPDKSGLPSDRFSAERTGGSVSTLTIQRTQQEDSAVYLCASSLVQGGGSRYFGPGTRLTVT.

The chain recombines TRBV4-1 with TRBJ1-4; D may be TRBD1 (6 bases). Germline V CDR1 and CDR2: MGHRA, YSYEKL. There are 14 residues in the CDR3. V was clipped by 8 bases and J by 4 bases, with 14 bases between them. This CDR3 reads CASASGVLNEKLFF. CDR3 DNA: TGCGCCAGCGCTTCAGGGGTCCTTAATGAAAAACTGTTTTTT.

The chain recombines TRBV6-6 with TRBJ2-7, with a possible D match to TRBD1 (6 bases). The CDR3 spans 15 residues. The germline V gene encodes CDR1 MNHNY and CDR2 SVGAGI (reference sequence). V was shortened by 7 bases and J by 5 bases, with 21 bases between the two germline ends. The CDR3 DNA follows: TGTGCCAGCACTGGGGGAACAGGGCTACATCACGAGCAGTACTTC. The encoded protein is CASTGGTGLHHEQYF.

The J gene is TRBJ2-3, the V gene TRBV24-1; the D gene is possibly TRBD1 (5 bases). Trimming pared 4 bases from V and 1 base from J, leaving 5 bases between. The germline V gene has CDR1 KGHDR and CDR2 SFDVKD. This CDR3 comprises 13 residues. The CDR3 DNA reads as TGTGCCACCAGTGAAGGGGGCACAGATACGCAGTATTTT. It yields the protein CATSEGGTDTQYF.

V and J are TRBV9 and TRBJ1-1, with 8 bases aligning to TRBD1. This CDR3 region has 15 residues. Germline V CDR1 and CDR2: SGDLS, YYNGEE. V gave up 0 bases and J gave up 7 bases; unmatched junction bases: 8. The CDR3 protein is CASSVAGQGWNEAFF. The DNA of the CDR3 is TGTGCCAGCAGCGTAGCTGGACAGGGATGGAATGAAGCTTTCTTT.

The V gene is TRBV10-1, the J gene TRBJ2-7; weak D call: TRBD1 (6 bases). The V gene lost 2 bases and the J gene lost 0 bases, with 20 bases spanning the gap. CDR3 size: 18 residues. The germline CDR1 and CDR2 sequences are WNHNN and SYGVQD (reference sequence). The chain's CDR3 is CASSEKGRGRKSSYEQYF. The DNA of the CDR3 is TGCGCCAGCAGTGAGAAAGGCAGGGGCCGGAAGAGCTCCTACGAGCAGTACTTC.

The chain recombines TRBV7-2 with TRBJ2-7; 7 bases map to TRBD2. This CDR3 has 15 residues. The ends lost 1 base at V and 7 bases at J; junction bases unmatched: 10. Germline V gene lookup returns CDR1 SGHTA and CDR2 FQGNSA. In DNA, the CDR3 is TGTGCCAGCAGCTTAGTCCTGGGGGGAGGGGAGGAGCAGTACTTC. Translation gives CASSLVLGGGEEQYF.